This passage covers 18 T cell receptor beta chains from one sample sequenced in a study of T-cell memory formation after mild COVID-19. TCRdb redid the calling of the 5' RACE reads with MiXCR, one entry per CDR3 protein. The profile covers some 350,000 distinct CDR3 sequences, with under 15% appearing a single time and roughly 23% taken by the ten largest. Material for sequencing was PBMCs or a T cell subset sorted from them (not recorded which). All receptors derive from a man between 18 and 35 years old who had mild COVID-19 (a few samples of this study predate the infection). Cell type and time point are not known.

This clonotype was seen only a few times. This rearrangement joins TRBV18 to TRBJ1-1, with D possibly being TRBD1 (5 bases). The germline V gene has CDR1 KGHSH and CDR2 LQKENI. V dropped 4 bases and J dropped 5 bases, with 23 bases sitting between them. The CDR3 consists of 17 residues. CDR3 sequence (DNA): TGTGCCAGCTCACGGGGGACGACGGGACCCGGAGGAACTGAAGCTTTCTTT. It is translated as CASSRGTTGPGGTEAFF.

The V and J genes are TRBV7-9 and TRBJ1-6; D possibly corresponds to TRBD1 (5 bases). This CDR3 is built from 14 residues. Trimming removed 5 bases from V and 7 bases from J, with 12 bases in between. Per the germline V gene, CDR1 is SEHNR and CDR2 is FQNEAQ (reference sequence). The DNA for the CDR3 is TGTGCCAGCAGCCTGGACACAAGCAATTCACCCCTCCACTTT. Translating it yields CASSLDTSNSPLHF.

This clonotype was seen only a few times. This sequence joins TRBV7-2 and TRBJ1-2; D is perhaps TRBD1 (5 bases). Germline V CDR1 and CDR2: SGHTA, FQGNSA. V lost 9 bases to trimming and J lost 1 base, with 15 bases between them. The CDR3 extends over 14 amino acids. In DNA, the CDR3 is TGTGCCAGTACGGGGCAGGGCCTTAACTATGGCTACACCTTC. As protein: CASTGQGLNYGYTF. Complete variable domain (other parts from reference TRBV7-2 and TRBJ1-2): GAGVSQSPSNKVTEKGKDVELRCDPISGHTALYWYRQSLGQGLEFLIYFQGNSAPDKSGLPSDRFSAERTGGSVSTLTIQRTQQEDSAVYLCASTGQGLNYGYTFGSGTRLTVV.

The V and J genes are TRBV6-4 and TRBJ2-3, with D perhaps matching TRBD1 (6 bases). The CDR3 consists of 14 residues. The germline CDR1 and CDR2 sequences are MRHNA and SNTAGT. Trimming removed 5 bases at V and 8 bases at J, with 17 bases between. The CDR3 reads CASSQLFARGTQYF. The CDR3 DNA is TGTGCCAGCAGTCAACTTTTCGCCAGGGGTACGCAGTATTTT.

This clonotype appeared many times. This chain connects TRBV5-6 to TRBJ1-5; D gene unclear. V was clipped by 1 base and J by 6 bases, with 8 bases between them. The germline V gene encodes CDR1 SGHDT and CDR2 YYEEEE. The CDR3 is made up of 13 amino acids. The CDR3 loop is CASSLYGGQPQHF. The CDR3 nucleotides read TGTGCCAGCAGCTTGTACGGCGGTCAGCCCCAGCATTTT.

This clonotype has only a few counts. CDR3 in amino acids: CASSGTTSEQETQYF. The CDR3 DNA follows: TGTGCCAGCAGTGGGACGACTAGCGAACAAGAGACCCAGTACTTC. This sequence joins TRBV2 and TRBJ2-5; 8 nucleotides match TRBD2. From germline, CDR1 is SNHLY and CDR2 FYNNEI. The CDR3 contains 15 residues. V shed 4 bases, J shed 2 bases, and the junction held 6 bases outside the gene matches.

This clonotype was picked up a small number of times. The V gene is TRBV6-5, the J gene TRBJ2-3; 9 bases line up with TRBD2. This CDR3 region has 16 residues. J was trimmed by 4 bases and V by 6 bases; bases with no gene match: 11. Germline CDR1 is MNHEY and CDR2 is SVGAGI. Here the CDR3 reads CASRPVGGGAPDTQYF. The CDR3 DNA sequence: TGTGCCAGCAGACCTGTCGGCGGGGGGGCTCCAGATACGCAGTATTTT.

This clonotype was seen ten or more times. This chain uses TRBV7-9 with TRBJ2-5; D is undetermined. V dropped 4 bases and J dropped 0 bases, with 3 bases sitting between them. The CDR3 spans 12 residues. The germline CDR1 and CDR2 sequences are SEHNR and FQNEAQ (reference sequence). The CDR3 loop reads CASSSDQETQYF. DNA of the CDR3: TGTGCCAGCAGCTCGGACCAAGAGACCCAGTACTTC.

The genes are TRBV19 and TRBJ2-3; D is unclear. Germline loops: CDR1 LNHDA, CDR2 SQIVND (reference sequence). The germline V and J ends were trimmed by 1 base and 0 bases, with 8 bases remaining between them. The length of the CDR3 is 15 residues. The CDR3 region has the DNA TGTGCCAGTAGTATAGGAAGCATAAGCACAGATACGCAGTATTTT. Residues: CASSIGSISTDTQYF.

The rearrangement uses TRBV19 and TRBJ1-1; D not resolved. Germline V gene data show CDR1 as LNHDA and CDR2 as SQIVND (reference sequence). Trimming shortened V by 2 bases and J by 2 bases, and 6 bases separated the two germline ends. The CDR3 loop spans 13 amino acids. The CDR3 protein is CASSIWENTEAFF. The CDR3 DNA sequence: TGTGCCAGTAGTATATGGGAAAACACTGAAGCTTTCTTT.

This clonotype was detected a few times. The V call is TRBV11-2, the J call TRBJ2-7, with D unclear. Germline V gene data show CDR1 as SGHAT and CDR2 as FQNNGV. CDR3 length: 15 amino acids. V lost 1 base to trimming and J lost 3 bases, with 13 bases between them. The CDR3 sequence: CASSLGRHTLYEQYF. CDR3 nucleotides: TGTGCCAGCAGCTTAGGGCGTCACACCCTCTACGAGCAGTACTTC.

The chain has TRBV12-3 or TRBV12-4 and TRBJ2-1; 9 positions match TRBD1. The junction had 6 bases not matched to a gene; V was cut back by 6 bases and J by 6 bases. The CDR3 has 14 amino acids. This CDR3 is CASRGTGWSNEQFF. CDR3 bases: TGTGCCAGCAGGGGGACAGGGTGGTCCAATGAGCAGTTCTTC.

This chain uses TRBV4-3 with TRBJ2-1; no clear D. With 0 bases removed from V and 7 bases from J, the gap between germline ends came to 7 bases. There are 13 residues in the CDR3. The germline V gene has CDR1 LGHNA and CDR2 YSLEER. The CDR3 loop reads CASSQEGWNEQFF. CDR3 bases: TGCGCCAGCAGCCAAGAGGGGTGGAATGAGCAGTTCTTC.

The V gene is TRBV7-9, the J gene TRBJ2-1; possible D gene TRBD1, 6 bases. Trimming took 5 bases from V and 2 from J, leaving 13 bases between them. The germline CDR1 and CDR2 sequences are SEHNR and FQNEAQ (reference sequence). This CDR3 spans 15 amino acids. The CDR3 DNA reads as TGTGCCAGCAGCCCGCAGGACAGCACCTACAATGAGCAGTTCTTC. The encoded protein is CASSPQDSTYNEQFF.

The chain links TRBV5-1 to TRBJ1-1, with D maybe TRBD1 (6 bases). The CDR3 covers 14 residues. The ends were cut back, 6 bases at V and 6 bases at J, with 18 bases in the middle. Germline-derived CDR1 and CDR2 are SGHRS and YFSETQ. The CDR3 region has the DNA TGCGCCAGCAATCCCATAGGGACAACGGCTGAAGCTTTCTTT. It specifies CASNPIGTTAEAFF. The whole variable domain, remainder taken from reference TRBV5-1 and TRBJ1-1, is KAGVTQTPRYLIKTRGQQVTLSCSPISGHRSVSWYQQTPGQGLQFLFEYFSETQRNKGNFPGRFSGRQFSNSRSEMNVSTLELGDSALYLCASNPIGTTAEAFFGQGTRLTVV.

The chain employs TRBV4-2 and TRBJ2-1, with D tentatively TRBD1 (5 bases). The CDR3 sequence is 15 residues long. From germline, CDR1 is LGHNA and CDR2 YNFKEQ. V was trimmed by 4 bases and J by 0 bases, leaving 10 bases between them. DNA for the CDR3: TGTGCCAGCAGCCTTACAGACAGCTCCTACAATGAGCAGTTCTTC. This codes for CASSLTDSSYNEQFF.

The chain uses TRBV5-1 and TRBJ1-5; D is perhaps TRBD1 (6 bases). Germline V gene data show CDR1 as SGHRS and CDR2 as YFSETQ. The CDR3 covers 15 residues. V was cut by 4 bases and J by 3 bases, with 14 bases left in between. The CDR3 coding sequence is TGCGCCAGCAGCGAGAGGGGGGGAAACAATCAGCCCCAGCATTTT. It translates to CASSERGGNNQPQHF.

This clonotype showed up just a few times. The V call is TRBV12-3 or TRBV12-4, the J call TRBJ2-3; D is undetermined. The V end lost 4 bases, the J end lost 1 base, and 12 bases lay between the germline ends. The CDR3 spans 15 residues. The CDR3 loop is CASSYELLGTDTQYF. In nucleotides, the CDR3 is TGTGCCAGCAGTTATGAGTTACTCGGCACAGATACGCAGTATTTT.